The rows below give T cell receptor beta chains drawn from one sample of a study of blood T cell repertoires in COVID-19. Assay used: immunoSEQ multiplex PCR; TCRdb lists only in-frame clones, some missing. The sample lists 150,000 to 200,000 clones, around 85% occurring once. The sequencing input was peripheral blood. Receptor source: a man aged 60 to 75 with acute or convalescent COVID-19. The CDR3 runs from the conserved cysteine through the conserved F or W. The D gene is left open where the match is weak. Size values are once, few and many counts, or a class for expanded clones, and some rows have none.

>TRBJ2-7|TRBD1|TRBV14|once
TGTGCCAGCAGCCCAGGGGGCTACGAGCAGTACTTC
CASSPGGYEQYF
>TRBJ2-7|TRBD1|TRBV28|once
TGTGCCAGCAGTTTAAGGCAGGGGGCCCACGAGCAGTACTTC
CASSLRQGAHEQYF
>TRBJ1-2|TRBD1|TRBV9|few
TGTGCCAGCAGCGTTCGACAGGGGAACTATGGCTACACCTTC
CASSVRQGNYGYTF
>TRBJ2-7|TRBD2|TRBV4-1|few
TGCGCCAGCAGCCCACAAGGGACTAGCGGGAGGTACGAGCAGTACTTC
CASSPQGTSGRYEQYF
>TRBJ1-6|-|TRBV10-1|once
TGCGCCAGCAGTGGTTTGCTTCCGTCCCGCCCGTTTAGCTTT
CASSGLLPSRPFSF
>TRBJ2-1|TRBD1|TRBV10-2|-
TGCGCCAGCAGTACAGGGGCGGCCTACAATGAGCAGTTCTTC
CASSTGAAYNEQFF
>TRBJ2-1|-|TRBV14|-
TGTGCCAGCAGTCGAGACATCCAGGCCTACAATGAGCAGTTCTTC
CASSRDIQAYNEQFF
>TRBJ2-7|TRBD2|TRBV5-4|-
TGTGCCAGCAGCCTAGCGGGACAGAAGATGTACGAGCAGTACTTC
CASSLAGQKMYEQYF
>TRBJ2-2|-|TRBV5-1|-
TGCGCCAGCAGCTTCGGGGATAACACCGGGGAGCTGTTTTTT
CASSFGDNTGELFF
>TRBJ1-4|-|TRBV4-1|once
TGCGCCAGCAGCCAATTAGTTCGAGCGACTAATGAAAAACTGTTTTTT
CASSQLVRATNEKLFF
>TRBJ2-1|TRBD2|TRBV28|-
TGTGCCAGCAGTCCCCGCCGACTAGCGGGATACTACAATGAGCAGTTCTTC
CASSPRRLAGYYNEQFF
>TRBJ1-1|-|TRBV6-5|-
TGTGCCAGCAGCCTAACAGGGAATGCTGAAGCTTTCTTT
CASSLTGNAEAFF
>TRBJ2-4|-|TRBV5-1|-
TGCGCCAGCAGCTCTGCCACAGGACAGAAAAACATTCAGTACTTC
CASSSATGQKNIQYF
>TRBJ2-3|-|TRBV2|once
TGTGCCAGCAGTGCCGATAGGGGGGATACGCAGTATTTT
CASSADRGDTQYF
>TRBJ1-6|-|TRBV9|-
TGTGCCAGCAGCGTAGCAGGGTCAAATTCACCCCTCCACTTT
CASSVAGSNSPLHF
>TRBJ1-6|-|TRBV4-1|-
TGCGCCAGCAGCCAAGAACCACCTTTAGCGTCCTATAATTCACCCCTCCACTTT
CASSQEPPLASYNSPLHF
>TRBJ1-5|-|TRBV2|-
TGTGCCAGCAAAGCGAGTAATAGCAATCAGCCCCAGCATTTT
CASKASNSNQPQHF
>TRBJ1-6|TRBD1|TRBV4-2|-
TGTGCCAGCAGCCAAGAGGGACAGCTAACCAATTCACCCCTCCACTTT
CASSQEGQLTNSPLHF
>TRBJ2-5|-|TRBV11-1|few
TGTGCCAGCAGCTTAGAACAGTGGGCGGAGACCCAGTACTTC
CASSLEQWAETQYF
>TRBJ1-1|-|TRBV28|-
TGTGCCAGCACCCAGGGGAGTGAGACTGAAGCTTTCTTT
CASTQGSETEAFF
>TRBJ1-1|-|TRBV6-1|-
TGTGCCAGCAGTGAAGCGCTAGGCAACACTGAAGCTTTCTTT
CASSEALGNTEAFF
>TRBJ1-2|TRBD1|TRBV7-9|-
TGTGCCAGCAGCTTAAACAGGGGGCGAGGCTACACCTTC
CASSLNRGRGYTF
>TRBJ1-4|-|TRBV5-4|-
TGTGCCAGCAGTCCCGGCGGAGGCCAGACGGGTGAAAAACTGTTTTTT
CASSPGGGQTGEKLFF
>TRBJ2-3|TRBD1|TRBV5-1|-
TGCGCCAGCAGGGACAGGGGGCCCAGCACAGATACGCAGTATTTT
CASRDRGPSTDTQYF
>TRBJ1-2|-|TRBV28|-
TGTGCCAGCAGGACTATCTATGGCTACACCTTC
CASRTIYGYTF
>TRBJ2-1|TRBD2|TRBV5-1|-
TGCGCCAGCGAGGAGACTAGCGGAGGGTACAATGAGCAGTTCTTC
CASEETSGGYNEQFF
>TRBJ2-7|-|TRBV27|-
TGTGCCAGCAGTTTATGGGCAAGGGAGGCGTACGAGCAGTACTTC
CASSLWAREAYEQYF
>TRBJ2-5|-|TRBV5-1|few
TGCGCCAGCAGCTTGAACTTACCCAGCGAGGAGACCCAGTACTTC
CASSLNLPSEETQYF
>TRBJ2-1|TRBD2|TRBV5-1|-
TGCGCCAGCAGCTTCACTAGCGGGACCAACAATGAGCAGTTCTTC
CASSFTSGTNNEQFF
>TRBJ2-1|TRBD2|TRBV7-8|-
TGTGCCAGCAGCCCCCCCCGGGGAGGGCCGAATGAGCAGTTCTTC
CASSPPRGGPNEQFF
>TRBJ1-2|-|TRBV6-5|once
TGTGCCAGCAGTTACTTGCAGGGCGGAGGCTACACCTTC
CASSYLQGGGYTF
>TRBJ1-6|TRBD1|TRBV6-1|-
TGTGCCAGCAGTGAGGGACAGACTAATTCACCCCTCCACTTT
CASSEGQTNSPLHF
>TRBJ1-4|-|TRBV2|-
TGTGCCAGCAGACAGGAACGAGAAAAACTGTTTTTT
CASRQEREKLFF
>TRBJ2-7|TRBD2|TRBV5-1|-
TGCGCCAGCAGCTTGGCCTCAGCGGGAGCCAACGAGCAGTACTTC
CASSLASAGANEQYF
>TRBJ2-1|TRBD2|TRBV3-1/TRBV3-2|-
TGTGCCAGCAGCCAAGACCACTCTAGCGGGAGCAATGAGCAGTTCTTC
CASSQDHSSGSNEQFF
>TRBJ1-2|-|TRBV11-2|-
TGTGCCAGCAGCTTAAGGGGAGGCTACACCTTC
CASSLRGGYTF
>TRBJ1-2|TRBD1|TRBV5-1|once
TGCGCCAGCAGCCGGACAGGGCAAGCTAACTATGGCTACACCTTC
CASSRTGQANYGYTF
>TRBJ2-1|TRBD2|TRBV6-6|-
TGTGCCAGCAGTTACACCCTAGCGGGAAGTGAGCAGTTCTTC
CASSYTLAGSEQFF
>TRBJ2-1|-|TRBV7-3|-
TGTGCCAGCAGGTTGAGACAGGACTTCTACAATGAGCAGTTCTTC
CASRLRQDFYNEQFF
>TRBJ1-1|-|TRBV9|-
TGTGCCAGCAGCGTAGCAGAGAACACTGAAGCTTTCTTT
CASSVAENTEAFF
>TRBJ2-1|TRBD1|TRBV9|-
TGTGCCAGCAGCGTGGGGACAGGTTCCTACAATGAGCAGTTCTTC
CASSVGTGSYNEQFF
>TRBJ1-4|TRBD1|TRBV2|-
TGTGCCAGCACCATACAGGGGATCGCAACTAATGAAAAACTGTTTTTT
CASTIQGIATNEKLFF
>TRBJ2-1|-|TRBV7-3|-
TGTGCCAGCAGCCCCCCCGGGGGAGAAGGCAATGAGCAGTTCTTC
CASSPPGGEGNEQFF
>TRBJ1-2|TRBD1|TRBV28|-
TGTGCCAGCAGCCCGGGACAGACGATCTATGGCTACACCTTC
CASSPGQTIYGYTF
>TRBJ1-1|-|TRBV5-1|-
TGCGCCAGCAGCTTGGTCAGCGGGGATACTGAAGCTTTCTTT
CASSLVSGDTEAFF